Listed here are 11 T cell receptor beta chains from one sample, sequenced in a study of shared clonotypes between healthy human individuals. Clones were sequenced by immunoSEQ multiplex PCR, and TCRdb holds only the in-frame ones, with some missing. The profile shows 550,000 to 700,000 clones, approximately 73% of them singletons. Sequenced: memory CD4+ T cells sorted from blood. Subset reported: CD45RA-negative fraction. These receptors were collected from a young woman in good health.

The chain combines TRBV6-1 with TRBJ2-7; possibly TRBD2 for D (7 bases). The germline CDR1 and CDR2 sequences are MNHNS and SASEGT. The length of the CDR3 is 14 residues. Trimming left V 7 bases short and J 5 bases short, with 18 bases between. The CDR3 loop is CASTKGGSVNEQYF. CDR3 in DNA: TGTGCCAGCACCAAGGGGGGGAGTGTCAACGAGCAGTACTTC.

The chain joins TRBV7-9 to TRBJ1-3; D uncertain. Per germline, CDR1 SEHNR and CDR2 FQNEAQ (reference sequence). The CDR3 runs to 13 residues. The germline V and J ends were trimmed by 7 bases and 0 bases, with 7 bases remaining between them. CDR3 sequence (DNA): TGTGCCAGCATAAGCCGCTCTGGAAACACCATATATTTT. This gives the protein CASISRSGNTIYF.

The chain recombines TRBV30 with TRBJ2-3; TRBD2 matches 13 bases. V lost 3 bases to trimming and J lost 8 bases; unmatched junction nucleotides: 2. The CDR3 is 13 residues long. The germline gives CDR1 GTSNPN, CDR2 SVGIG (reference sequence). CDR3 residues: CAWRGLAGATQYF. In nucleotides, the CDR3 is TGTGCCTGGAGAGGACTAGCGGGAGCTACGCAGTATTTT.

Ten or more counts support this clone. The same CDR3 is also encoded by other DNA sequences in this sample. J is TRBJ1-5 and V is TRBV28; D remains ambiguous. Trimming removed 7 bases from V and 2 bases from J, with 15 bases in between. Germline V gives CDR1 MDHEN, CDR2 SYDVKM. CDR3 length: 15 amino acids. CDR3: CASISLSGGNQPQHF. As DNA, the CDR3 is TGTGCCAGCATATCGTTGTCAGGTGGCAATCAGCCCCAGCATTTT.

The chain joins TRBV19 to TRBJ2-3, with 7 bases that match TRBD2. Germline CDR1 is LNHDA and CDR2 is SQIVND (reference sequence). J gave up 4 bases and V 4 bases, and 2 bases lay outside the gene matches. This CDR3 spans 13 amino acids. CDR3 protein: CASSSGSSDTQYF. The CDR3 DNA reads as TGTGCCAGTAGTAGCGGGAGTTCAGATACGCAGTATTTT.

The DNA for the CDR3 is TGCGCCAGCAGCCCGGCCCGACTAAAAAATAGCACAGATACGCAGTATTTT. Translating gives CASSPARLKNSTDTQYF. The chain links TRBV4-1 to TRBJ2-3; TRBD2 is a possible D gene (5 bases). V shed 4 bases and J shed 0 bases, with 17 bases lying between them. The germline CDR1 and CDR2 sequences are MGHRA and YSYEKL. The CDR3 has 17 amino acids.

The chain has TRBV19 and TRBJ2-7; 14 bases match TRBD2. The CDR3 has 15 amino acids. Germline lookup yields CDR1 LNHDA and CDR2 SQIVND (reference sequence). J lost 3 bases, V lost 8 bases, and 6 bases had no gene match. The CDR3: CASSGTSGGNYEQYF. The CDR3 DNA reads as TGTGCCAGTTCCGGGACTAGCGGGGGAAACTACGAGCAGTACTTC.

The rearrangement uses TRBV2 and TRBJ1-1; TRBD1 agrees at 7 bases. CDR3 length: 14 amino acids. CDR1 and CDR2 (germline): SNHLY, FYNNEI. Trimming at V came to 0 bases and at J to 7 bases, leaving 5 bases not matched to a gene. DNA for the CDR3: TGTGCCAGCAGTGAAGCAGTCGACAGGGATGAAGCTTTCTTT. This encodes CASSEAVDRDEAFF.

The gene calls are TRBV9 and TRBJ2-3, with D unresolved. CDR1 is SGDLS and CDR2 is YYNGEE in the germline V gene. Trimming cost V 0 bases and J 10 bases, with 21 bases left between them. The CDR3 covers 16 residues. This CDR3 is CASSVEASLNLMAQYF. The CDR3, as DNA: TGTGCCAGCAGCGTAGAGGCTAGTTTAAACTTGATGGCGCAGTATTTT. Drawing the rest from reference TRBV9 and TRBJ2-3, the complete variable domain is DSGVTQTPKHLITATGQRVTLRCSPRSGDLSVYWYQQSLDQGLQFLIQYYNGEERAKGNILERFSAQQFPDLHSELNLSSLELGDSALYFCASSVEASLNLMAQYFGPGTRLTVL.

In this sample, this clone turned up once. J is TRBJ1-4 and V is TRBV28; D is unresolved. V lost 2 bases and J lost 4, with 8 bases in between. The CDR3 has 14 residues. The germline V gene has CDR1 MDHEN and CDR2 SYDVKM. CDR3 DNA sequence: TGTGCCAGCAGTTTAAGTAGAGGTAATGAAAAACTGTTTTTT. Translating gives CASSLSRGNEKLFF.

The chain carries TRBV2 and TRBJ2-1, with D unclear. The CDR3 consists of 12 residues. V was pared by 7 bases and J by 5 bases, with 9 bases between. Germline CDR1 is SNHLY and CDR2 is FYNNEI. The CDR3 DNA is TGTGCCAGCAACCGGGTAAACAATGAGCAGTTCTTC. It encodes CASNRVNNEQFF.